These 32 T cell receptor beta chains came from one sample sequenced in a study of T cells in Graves' hyperthyroidism and ophthalmopathy (dated 2019 in TCRdb). Libraries were constructed by multiplex PCR. The instrument was an Illumina HiSeq 2000. Amplification of TCR beta CDR3 regions was carried out from RNA transcripts. The first round of RT-PCR for the TCR CDR3 was performed with the HTBI primer set and the Qiagen OneStep RT-PCR kit. TCRdb passed the public sequencing reads through fastp at Q25 and MiXCR, retaining productive beta sequences. Records with the same CDR3 protein are collapsed into one entry carrying the most frequent genes and DNA. This sample lists approximately 700,000 distinct CDR3 sequences; less than 20% were detected once. The top ten clones comprise approximately 8.4% of the sample. Sequenced input: blood. The receptors here all came from a man aged 18 to 35 with Graves' hyperthyroidism.

The rearrangement links TRBV20-1 to TRBJ2-1; D ambiguous. The CDR3 contains 14 residues. Germline V lookup: CDR1 DFQATT, CDR2 SNEGSKA (reference sequence). Trimming pared 1 base from V and 6 bases from J, leaving 13 bases between. The CDR3 loop reads CSARASYQSNEQFF. CDR3 coding DNA: TGCAGTGCTAGAGCTAGTTACCAAAGCAATGAGCAGTTCTTC.

This clonotype has more than one count but fewer than ten. This rearrangement joins TRBV14 to TRBJ2-7, with 10 bases fitting TRBD2. J was trimmed by 9 bases and V by 3 bases; bases with no gene match: 11. CDR3 length: 15 amino acids. Germline V CDR1 and CDR2: SGHDN, FVKESK. This chain's CDR3 is CASSHLAGESTLQYF. The CDR3 bases are TGTGCCAGCAGCCATCTAGCGGGAGAGAGTACTCTGCAGTACTTC.

The sample holds a few counts of this clonotype. The chain carries TRBV3-1 and TRBJ2-7; D uncertain. The V gene's germline CDR1 is LGHDT and CDR2 YNNKEL (reference sequence). CDR3 length: 13 amino acids. The V end was cut by 4 bases, the J end by 6 bases, with 13 bases between. CDR3 in amino acids: CASSLRATGEQYF. In DNA form, the CDR3 reads TGTGCCAGCAGCCTTAGAGCGACGGGCGAGCAGTACTTC.

At least ten counts were recorded for this clonotype. The V and J genes are TRBV7-2 and TRBJ2-7, with D unresolved. CDR1 is SGHTA, CDR2 FQGNSA, per germline. V shed 4 bases and J shed 0 bases, with 7 bases lying between them. The CDR3 is made up of 13 amino acids. CDR3 DNA sequence: TGTGCCAGCAGCTCGGACCACTCCTACGAGCAGTACTTC. This encodes CASSSDHSYEQYF.

This clonotype was seen ten or more times. The chain couples TRBV24-1 to TRBJ2-7, with D possibly being TRBD2 (5 bases). The CDR3 spans 13 residues. CDR1 and CDR2 from the germline V gene are KGHDR and SFDVKD. V lost 1 base and J 4 bases, leaving 7 bases between the germline ends. CDR3 amino acids: CATSDFRGYEQYF. As DNA, the CDR3 is TGTGCCACCAGTGATTTTCGGGGTTACGAGCAGTACTTC.

This clonotype was seen a few times. The V and J genes are TRBV20-1 and TRBJ2-2; 11 nucleotides agree with TRBD2. The junction had 4 bases not matched to a gene; V was cut back by 4 bases and J by 3 bases. CDR3 length: 15 residues. CDR1 and CDR2 from the germline V gene are DFQATT and SNEGSKA (reference sequence). This CDR3 is CSAIAGGPDTGELFF. The CDR3 DNA is TGCAGTGCTATAGCGGGAGGGCCGGACACCGGGGAGCTGTTTTTT.

The sample holds many counts of this clonotype. In DNA form, the CDR3 reads TGTGCCAGCAGTTACGACAGGGAATTCACAGATACGCAGTATTTT. Its translation: CASSYDREFTDTQYF. The chain employs TRBV6-6 and TRBJ2-3; 7 bases fit TRBD1. Germline values: CDR1 MNHNY, CDR2 SVGAGI (reference sequence). There are 15 residues in the CDR3. The V gene end was trimmed by 2 bases and the J gene end by 2 bases; junction bases not matched to a gene: 4.

This clonotype was seen only a few times. The rearrangement links TRBV30 to TRBJ1-2; no firm D call. Trimming took 5 bases from V and 6 from J, leaving 7 bases between them. This CDR3 region has 10 residues. Germline V gene lookup returns CDR1 GTSNPN and CDR2 SVGIG (reference sequence). CDR3 residues: CAWCADGYTF. The DNA of the CDR3 is TGTGCCTGGTGTGCGGATGGCTACACCTTC.

This clonotype has just a few counts. This chain connects TRBV28 to TRBJ2-7; D may be TRBD1 or TRBD2 (6 bases each). V lost 5 bases and J 4 bases, leaving 18 bases between the germline ends. The CDR3 spans 15 residues. CDR1 is MDHEN and CDR2 is SYDVKM in the germline V gene. DNA for the CDR3: TGTGCCAGCAGTGGGGGGCCCGTGGGGGCTTACGAGCAGTACTTC. Residues: CASSGGPVGAYEQYF.

In this sample, this clonotype turned up many times. This chain links TRBV28 with TRBJ1-2; D is unclear. The CDR3 has 13 residues. Germline V gene data show CDR1 as MDHEN and CDR2 as SYDVKM. Between the trimmed V and J ends, which lost 3 bases and 0 bases, there was a span of 5 bases. CDR3 bases: TGTGCCAGCAGTTTCGGGGCTAACTATGGCTACACCTTC. Protein sequence: CASSFGANYGYTF.

Here the CDR3 DNA reads TGCAGCGTTGAAGTTCTTTATGGCTACACCTTC. Translation gives CSVEVLYGYTF. This chain links TRBV29-1 with TRBJ1-2, with D hard to call. The V gene's germline CDR1 is SQVTM and CDR2 ANQGSEA. Trimming removed 1 base from V and 5 bases from J, with 5 bases in between. The CDR3 contains 11 residues.

The table lists this clonotype with many counts. The chain uses TRBV18 and TRBJ2-7; possible D gene TRBD1, 5 bases. Germline values: CDR1 KGHSH, CDR2 LQKENI. This CDR3 is 14 amino acids long. Trimming removed 2 bases from V and 4 bases from J, with 12 bases in between. The chain's CDR3 is CASSPATAFYEQYF. The CDR3 DNA reads as TGTGCCAGCTCACCAGCGACAGCATTTTACGAGCAGTACTTC.

This clonotype has only a few counts. This chain uses TRBV3-1 with TRBJ2-1; tentatively, D is TRBD1 (5 bases). V lost 4 bases to trimming and J lost 1 base, with 14 bases between them. CDR3 length: 16 residues. Germline CDR1 LGHDT, CDR2 YNNKEL (reference sequence). The CDR3 protein is CASSLTRQISYNEQFF. CDR3 bases: TGTGCCAGCAGCCTCACCCGACAGATATCCTACAATGAGCAGTTCTTC.

This clonotype was detected a few times. The CDR3 nucleotides read TGTGCCAGCAGTTCCATTCCCGGGGAGCTGTTTTTT. Its translation: CASSSIPGELFF. The chain uses TRBV6-2 or TRBV6-3 and TRBJ2-2; D is unresolved. The CDR3 consists of 12 residues. V was trimmed by 4 bases and J by 6 bases, leaving 6 bases between them. In germline, CDR1 is MNHEY, CDR2 SVGEGT.

V and J are TRBV10-3 and TRBJ2-7; 9 positions agree with TRBD2. There are 14 residues in the CDR3. Germline values: CDR1 ENHRY, CDR2 SYGVKD. The V segment lost 0 bases and the J segment 7 bases; nucleotides outside the gene matches: 4. CDR3 coding DNA: TGTGCCATCAGTGAGTCTTTCCTAGCGGGGGAGCAGTACTTC. Translated: CAISESFLAGEQYF.

The chain recombines TRBV29-1 with TRBJ2-1; D is perhaps TRBD2 (7 bases). CDR3 length equals 14 residues. The germline V gene encodes CDR1 SQVTM and CDR2 ANQGSEA. The V gene lost 5 bases and the J gene lost 4 bases, with 15 bases spanning the gap. CDR3 sequence: CSVRGGAGYNEQFF. DNA for the CDR3: TGCAGCGTTCGAGGGGGGGCCGGATACAATGAGCAGTTCTTC.

This clonotype turned up a few times. CDR3 loop: CASSPGRPGELFF. The CDR3 DNA is TGTGCCAGCAGCCCGGGGCGGCCCGGGGAGCTGTTTTTT. This chain joins TRBV28 and TRBJ2-2, with D perhaps given as TRBD1 or TRBD2 (5 bases each). Per germline, CDR1 MDHEN and CDR2 SYDVKM. Deletions cut 6 bases from V and 6 bases from J, with 11 bases between. There are 13 residues in the CDR3.

This clonotype was seen repeatedly, ten times or more. V and J are TRBV20-1 and TRBJ2-7; either TRBD1 or TRBD2 may supply D (5 bases each). In germline, CDR1 is DFQATT, CDR2 SNEGSKA (reference sequence). The CDR3 consists of 14 residues. Trimming stripped 5 bases from V and 3 bases from J, with 17 bases between. CDR3 DNA sequence: TGCAGTGCTCTTAAGACCGGGACCTTCTACGAGCAGTACTTC. Amino acid sequence: CSALKTGTFYEQYF.

V and J are TRBV20-1 and TRBJ2-1; perhaps D is TRBD1 or TRBD2 (7 bases each). The CDR3 runs 17 residues. V shed 0 bases and J shed 4 bases, with 19 bases lying between them. Per the germline V gene, CDR1 is DFQATT and CDR2 is SNEGSKA (reference sequence). Here the CDR3 reads CSARDRGRGLGYNEQFF. The CDR3 nucleotides are TGCAGTGCTAGAGATAGGGGGAGGGGGCTGGGATACAATGAGCAGTTCTTC.

This clonotype was seen only a few times. This chain connects TRBV5-1 to TRBJ2-7, with unresolved D. Germline V gene lookup returns CDR1 SGHRS and CDR2 YFSETQ. V was trimmed by 0 bases and J by 1 base, leaving 11 bases between them. The CDR3 runs to 15 residues. This chain's CDR3 is CASSLDRIQSYEQYF. CDR3 in DNA: TGCGCCAGCAGCTTGGACAGAATACAATCCTACGAGCAGTACTTC.

The V gene is TRBV30, the J gene TRBJ2-1, with D tentatively TRBD1 (6 bases). The germline CDR1 and CDR2 sequences are GTSNPN and SVGIG (reference sequence). V lost 2 bases, J lost 6 bases, and 11 bases lay in between. There are 13 residues in the CDR3. The CDR3 region is CAWSPGQSNEQFF. CDR3 DNA: TGTGCCTGGAGTCCAGGACAGAGCAATGAGCAGTTCTTC.

This clonotype occurred many times. The V and J genes are TRBV7-2 and TRBJ2-3, with 11 nucleotides matching TRBD2. Germline assignment: CDR1 SGHTA and CDR2 FQGNSA. Trimming cost V 1 base and J 3 bases; bases outside gene matches: 6. CDR3 length equals 17 residues. The CDR3 DNA follows: TGTGCCAGCAGCTTAGGCCTAGCGGGAGGCGAGACAGATACGCAGTATTTT. This translates into CASSLGLAGGETDTQYF.

This clonotype was picked up a small number of times. This chain connects TRBV5-4 to TRBJ2-7, with a tentative D call TRBD2 (5 bases). The CDR3 spans 14 residues. Trimming took 4 bases from V and 6 from J, leaving 17 bases between them. Germline CDR1 is SGHNT and CDR2 is YYREEE (reference sequence). This CDR3 is CASSPGEGRSEQYF. CDR3 nucleotides: TGTGCCAGCAGCCCCGGCGAGGGAAGGAGCGAGCAGTACTTC.

This clonotype was seen a few times. V and J are TRBV9 and TRBJ2-1; 10 nucleotides match TRBD2. Germline values: CDR1 SGDLS, CDR2 YYNGEE. Trimming cost V 3 bases and J 3 bases; bases outside gene matches: 6. The CDR3 length is 16 residues. The CDR3 reads CASSGKGLAYYNEQFF. Written as DNA, the CDR3 is TGTGCCAGCAGCGGGAAGGGACTAGCGTACTACAATGAGCAGTTCTTC.

The sample holds a few counts of this clonotype. The rearrangement joins TRBV7-2 to TRBJ1-4; no clear D gene. Germline V gives CDR1 SGHTA, CDR2 FQGNSA. The V end lost 4 bases, the J end lost 5 bases, and 11 bases lay between the germline ends. The CDR3 loop spans 14 amino acids. CDR3 sequence reads: CASSWESVNEKLFF. CDR3 DNA: TGTGCCAGCAGCTGGGAGTCGGTGAATGAAAAACTGTTTTTT.

Ten or more counts support this clonotype. The V and J genes are TRBV28 and TRBJ2-5; a weak D match, TRBD2 (5 bases). Trimming stripped 5 bases from V and 4 bases from J, with 14 bases between. The CDR3 is 14 residues long. Germline CDR1 reads MDHEN; CDR2 reads SYDVKM. CDR3: CASSPRRVIETQYF. DNA of the CDR3: TGTGCCAGCAGTCCCCGGCGGGTAATAGAGACCCAGTACTTC.

This clonotype was seen at least ten times. The chain uses TRBV30 and TRBJ1-4; 9 bases align to TRBD1. The CDR3 is made up of 13 amino acids. With 8 bases clipped from V and 5 bases from J, the junction kept 6 bases outside the gene matches. Germline values: CDR1 GTSNPN, CDR2 SVGIG (reference sequence). The CDR3 is CAGTGSLNEKLFF. In nucleotides, the CDR3 is TGTGCCGGGACAGGGAGTCTAAATGAAAAACTGTTTTTT.

The chain employs TRBV20-1 and TRBJ2-7; TRBD2 is a possible D gene (7 bases). The germline CDR1 and CDR2 sequences are DFQATT and SNEGSKA (reference sequence). Trimming cost V 5 bases and J 5 bases, with 19 bases left between them. The CDR3 loop spans 14 amino acids. The CDR3 bases are TGCAGTGCTCTCCTAGGGGGGAGGGCCGACGAGCAGTACTTC. It translates to CSALLGGRADEQYF.

The chain employs TRBV7-2 and TRBJ2-2; no clear D gene. The length of the CDR3 is 15 residues. Trimming left V 3 bases short and J 0 bases short, with 8 bases between. In germline, CDR1 is SGHTA, CDR2 FQGNSA. The CDR3 DNA sequence: TGTGCCAGCAGCTTCCTCCCAACGAACACCGGGGAGCTGTTTTTT. As protein: CASSFLPTNTGELFF.

In its sample, this clonotype was seen many times. V usage is TRBV6-6 and J usage is TRBJ1-2; D might be TRBD1 (5 bases). The germline V gene encodes CDR1 MNHNY and CDR2 SVGAGI (reference sequence). The length of the CDR3 is 14 residues. The germline V and J ends were trimmed by 0 bases and 8 bases, with 13 bases remaining between them. CDR3 sequence: CASSYSRDLQGYTF. The CDR3 coding sequence is TGTGCCAGCAGTTACTCACGGGACTTACAAGGCTACACCTTC.

Comment on this clonotype: This may come from a read error, since a much larger clone is one base off. The chain employs TRBV6-2 or TRBV6-3 and TRBJ2-7; TRBD1 matches 8 bases. The J call may be mistaken, given a closer DNA end match to TRBJ2-1. Looked up from germline, CDR1 is MNHEY and CDR2 is SVGEGT. The CDR3 contains 13 residues. Written as DNA, the CDR3 is TGTGCCAGCAAGGACAGGGCAACCTACGAGCAGTTCTTC. It codes for CASKDRATYEQFF.

In its sample, this clonotype was seen many times. The genes are TRBV12-3 or TRBV12-4 and TRBJ2-5, with D perhaps TRBD2 (5 bases). Trimming took off 6 bases at V and 3 bases at J, with 11 bases between the two ends. CDR3 size: 13 residues. The CDR3 DNA reads as TGTGCCAGCAGGGAGCCCGGGGAAGAGACCCAGTACTTC. As protein: CASREPGEETQYF.